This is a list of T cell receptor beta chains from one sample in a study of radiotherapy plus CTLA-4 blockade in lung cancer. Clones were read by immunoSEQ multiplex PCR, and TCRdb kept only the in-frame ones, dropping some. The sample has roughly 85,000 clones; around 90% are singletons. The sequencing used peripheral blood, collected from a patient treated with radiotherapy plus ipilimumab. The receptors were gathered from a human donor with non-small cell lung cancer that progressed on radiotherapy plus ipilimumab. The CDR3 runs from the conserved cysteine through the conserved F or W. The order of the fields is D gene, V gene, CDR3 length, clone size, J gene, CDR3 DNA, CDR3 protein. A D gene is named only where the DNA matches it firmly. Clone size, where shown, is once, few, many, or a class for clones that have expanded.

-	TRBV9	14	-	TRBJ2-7	TGTGCCAGCAGCGTCGCAGACAGATCCTACGAGCAGTACTTC	CASSVADRSYEQYF
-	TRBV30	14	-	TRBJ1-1	TGTGCCTGGAGTAATGCAATCTCAAACACTGAAGCTTTCTTT	CAWSNAISNTEAFF
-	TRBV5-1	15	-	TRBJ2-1	TGCGCCAGCAGCTTAGAGGGAGTTTCCTACAATGAGCAGTTCTTC	CASSLEGVSYNEQFF
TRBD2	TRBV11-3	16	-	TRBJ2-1	TGTGCCAGCAGCTTAGGAGCGGGAGGCTCCTACAATGAGCAGTTCTTC	CASSLGAGGSYNEQFF
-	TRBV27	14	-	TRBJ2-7	TGTGCCAGCAGTAGGGGGGGCGGCCCCTACGAGCAGTACTTC	CASSRGGGPYEQYF
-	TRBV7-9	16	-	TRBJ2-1	TGTGCCAGCAGCCAGCTACCGACAGGCGGGCTAAATGAGCAGTTCTTC	CASSQLPTGGLNEQFF
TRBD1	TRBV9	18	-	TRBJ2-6	TGTGCCAGCAGCAACCCCGGGACAGGGCTAGCTGGGGCCAACGTCCTGACTTTC	CASSNPGTGLAGANVLTF
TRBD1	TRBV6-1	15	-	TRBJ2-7	TGTGCCAGCAGGGGACAGGGGGCGGTGAACTACGAGCAGTACTTC	CASRGQGAVNYEQYF
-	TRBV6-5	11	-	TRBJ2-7	TGTGCCAGCAGTGGGGGCTACGAGCAGTACTTC	CASSGGYEQYF
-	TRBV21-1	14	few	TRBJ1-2	TGTGCCAGCAGCAACGGGGGCTTGGCCTATGGCTACACCTTC	CASSNGGLAYGYTF
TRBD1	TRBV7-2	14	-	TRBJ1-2	TGTGCCAGCAGCTTAGTAGGGGGCGCGGGTGGCTACACCTTC	CASSLVGGAGGYTF
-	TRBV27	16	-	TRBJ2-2	TGTGCCAGCAGTTTACTGAGCAGGGGGGTCACCGGGGAGCTGTTTTTT	CASSLLSRGVTGELFF
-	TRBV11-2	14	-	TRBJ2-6	TGTGCCAGCAGCTTGGGGGGTGGGGCCAACGTCCTGACTTTC	CASSLGGGANVLTF
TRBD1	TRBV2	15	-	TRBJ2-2	TGTGCCAGCAATACCGGGACAGGGGGTACCGGGGAGCTGTTTTTT	CASNTGTGGTGELFF
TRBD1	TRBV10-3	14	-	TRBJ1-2	TGTGCCATCAGTGGACAGGGATCGCACTATGGCTACACCTTC	CAISGQGSHYGYTF
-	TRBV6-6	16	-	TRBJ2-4	TGTGCCAGCAGCCCCAATGAAGGGTTGGACAAAAACATTCAGTACTTC	CASSPNEGLDKNIQYF
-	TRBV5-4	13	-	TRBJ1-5	TGTGCCAGCAGCCCCGACAGAAATCAGCCCCAGCATTTT	CASSPDRNQPQHF
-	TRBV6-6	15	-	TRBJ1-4	TGTGCCAGCAGTTATAGGAGAGGCGGTGATGAAAAACTGTTTTTT	CASSYRRGGDEKLFF
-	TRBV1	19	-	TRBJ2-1	TGCACCAGCAGCCAGAGTAACCCACGGGGACAGGGAGCCTACAATGAGCAGTTCTTC	CTSSQSNPRGQGAYNEQFF
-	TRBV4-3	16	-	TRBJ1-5	TGCGCCAGCAGCCAAGATTGGGGTCTCAGCAATCAGCCCCAGCATTTT	CASSQDWGLSNQPQHF
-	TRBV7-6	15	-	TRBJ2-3	TGTGCCAGCAGCAAAGGGGGGGTCGCACAGAATACGCAGTATTTT	CASSKGGVAQNTQYF
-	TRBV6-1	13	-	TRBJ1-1	TGTGCCAGCTGTCGGGGGGTAGGCACTGAAGCTTTCTTT	CASCRGVGTEAFF
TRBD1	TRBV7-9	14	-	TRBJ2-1	TGTGCCAGCAGCCTTCTAGACAGGGTCGATGAGCAGTTCTTC	CASSLLDRVDEQFF
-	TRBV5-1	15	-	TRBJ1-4	TGCGCCAGCAGCTTAGACTGGTCGACTAATGAAAAACTGTTTTTT	CASSLDWSTNEKLFF
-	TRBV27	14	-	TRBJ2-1	TGTGCCACCATACCCGCGGTGGGCTACAATGAGCAGTTCTTC	CATIPAVGYNEQFF
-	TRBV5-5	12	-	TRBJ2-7	TGTGCCAGCAGCTTGGTTAGGGGCGAGCAGTACTTC	CASSLVRGEQYF
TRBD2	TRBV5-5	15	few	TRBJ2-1	TGTGCCAGCAGCTTAAGCGGGGGCCATTACAATGAGCAGTTCTTC	CASSLSGGHYNEQFF
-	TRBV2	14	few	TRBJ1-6	TGTGCCAGCAGCCCCCCCCTGGGTCAGTCACCCCTCCACTTT	CASSPPLGQSPLHF
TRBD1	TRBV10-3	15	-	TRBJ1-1	TGTGCCATCAGTGCACCACAGGGGGGGAACACTGAAGCTTTCTTT	CAISAPQGGNTEAFF
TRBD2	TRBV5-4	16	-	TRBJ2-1	TGTGCCAGCAGCTTGGGGACTAGCGGGGCCGCTATTAAGCAGTTCTTC	CASSLGTSGAAIKQFF
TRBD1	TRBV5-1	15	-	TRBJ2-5	TGCGCCAGCAGCGGGGGACAGGGGGCGGGAGAGACCCAGTACTTC	CASSGGQGAGETQYF
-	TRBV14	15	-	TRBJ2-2	TGTGCCAGCAGCCAAGTCCAGGGAAGGTCCGGGGAGCTGTTTTTT	CASSQVQGRSGELFF
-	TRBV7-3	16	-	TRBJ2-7	TGTGCCAGCAGCCGAAAATTAGGTAAGGGAACTTGCGAGCAGTACTTC	CASSRKLGKGTCEQYF
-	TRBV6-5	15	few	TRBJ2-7	TGTGCCAGCAGTTACTCGTCCAGGGGTGGCTACGAGCAGTACTTC	CASSYSSRGGYEQYF
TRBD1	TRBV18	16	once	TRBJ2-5	TGTGCCAGCTCACGCGGGACAGGGGGAACGGGGGAGACCCAGTACTTC	CASSRGTGGTGETQYF
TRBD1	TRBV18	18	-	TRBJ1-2	TGTGCCAGCTCACTTTACCGGGACAGGGACGCCACTAACTATGGCTACACCTTC	CASSLYRDRDATNYGYTF
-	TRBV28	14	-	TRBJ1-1	TGTGCCAGCAGTTTTCCCTGGAAGAACACTGAAGCTTTCTTT	CASSFPWKNTEAFF